These T cell receptor beta chains were read from a single sample in a study of shared clonotypes between healthy human individuals. The data were produced by immunoSEQ multiplex PCR, yet TCRdb's version contains in-frame clones alone and is incomplete. This table has roughly 1 million clones, around 75% appearing once. The sequencing input was memory CD4+ T cells sorted from blood. These TCRs come from a man aged 18 to 30 in good health. Both conserved end residues are part of each CDR3. Each record gives: CDR3 length, J gene, D gene, V gene, clone size, CDR3 DNA, CDR3 protein. The D gene is left open where the match is weak. Size is stated for part of the rows, as once, few or many counts, or as a class when the clone is expanded.

CDR3 length: 14; J gene: TRBJ1-1; D gene: .; V gene: TRBV5-1; clone size: .; CDR3 DNA: TGCGCCAGCAGCTCATCAGGGACACACACTGAAGCTTTCTTT; CDR3 protein: CASSSSGTHTEAFF
CDR3 length: 14; J gene: TRBJ2-3; D gene: .; V gene: TRBV30; clone size: .; CDR3 DNA: TGTGCCTGGAGCGGTACTCTAAGAACAGATACGCAGTATTTT; CDR3 protein: CAWSGTLRTDTQYF
CDR3 length: 15; J gene: TRBJ1-2; D gene: TRBD1; V gene: TRBV4-1; clone size: .; CDR3 DNA: TGCGCCAGCAGCCAAGGGACAGGGTCTAACTATGGCTACACCTTC; CDR3 protein: CASSQGTGSNYGYTF
CDR3 length: 14; J gene: TRBJ1-3; D gene: .; V gene: TRBV2; clone size: .; CDR3 DNA: TGTGCCAGCAGTTACACCACCTCTGGAAACACCATATATTTT; CDR3 protein: CASSYTTSGNTIYF
CDR3 length: 14; J gene: TRBJ1-3; D gene: .; V gene: TRBV6-6; clone size: .; CDR3 DNA: TGTGCCAGCAGTAAAATCGACAGGCTGAACACCATATATTTT; CDR3 protein: CASSKIDRLNTIYF
CDR3 length: 14; J gene: TRBJ2-3; D gene: .; V gene: TRBV18; clone size: .; CDR3 DNA: TGTGCCAGCTCTTCCTCGGGACTTAAAGATACGCAGTATTTT; CDR3 protein: CASSSSGLKDTQYF
CDR3 length: 13; J gene: TRBJ1-2; D gene: TRBD1; V gene: TRBV6-1; clone size: few; CDR3 DNA: TGTGCCAGCAGCAGGGGGACAAGCTATGGCTACACCTTC; CDR3 protein: CASSRGTSYGYTF
CDR3 length: 14; J gene: TRBJ2-3; D gene: .; V gene: TRBV7-9; clone size: .; CDR3 DNA: TGTGCCAGCAGCTTAGTAGGGGACACAGATACGCAGTATTTT; CDR3 protein: CASSLVGDTDTQYF
CDR3 length: 11; J gene: TRBJ2-1; D gene: .; V gene: TRBV6-1; clone size: .; CDR3 DNA: TGTGCCAGCAGAGAAGGCCATGAGCAGTTCTTC; CDR3 protein: CASREGHEQFF
CDR3 length: 12; J gene: TRBJ1-1; D gene: .; V gene: TRBV29-1; clone size: few; CDR3 DNA: TGCAGCGTTGCCCAGGGGAGCACTGAAGCTTTCTTT; CDR3 protein: CSVAQGSTEAFF
CDR3 length: 14; J gene: TRBJ2-3; D gene: .; V gene: TRBV7-9; clone size: .; CDR3 DNA: TGTGCCAGCAGCTTAAATTCTAAGGCGGATACGCAGTATTTT; CDR3 protein: CASSLNSKADTQYF
CDR3 length: 11; J gene: TRBJ2-5; D gene: .; V gene: TRBV10-3; clone size: .; CDR3 DNA: TGTGCCATCAGTGAAGGCGAGACCCAGTACTTC; CDR3 protein: CAISEGETQYF
CDR3 length: 16; J gene: TRBJ2-7; D gene: .; V gene: TRBV6-1; clone size: .; CDR3 DNA: TGTGCCAGCAGTGAACTTGGGCAGGGGAATCCCTACGAGCAGTACTTC; CDR3 protein: CASSELGQGNPYEQYF
CDR3 length: 12; J gene: TRBJ2-2; D gene: .; V gene: TRBV11-3; clone size: .; CDR3 DNA: TGTGCCAGCAGCTTAGTGGGCGGGGAGCTGTTTTTT; CDR3 protein: CASSLVGGELFF
CDR3 length: 13; J gene: TRBJ2-3; D gene: TRBD2; V gene: TRBV28; clone size: .; CDR3 DNA: TGTGCCAGTAGCGGGGGGGTAACAGATACGCAGTATTTT; CDR3 protein: CASSGGVTDTQYF
CDR3 length: 17; J gene: TRBJ2-1; D gene: TRBD2; V gene: TRBV4-3; clone size: .; CDR3 DNA: TGCGCCAGCAGCCAGCGACTAGCGGGAGGATCTTACAATGAGCAGTTCTTC; CDR3 protein: CASSQRLAGGSYNEQFF
CDR3 length: 13; J gene: TRBJ2-1; D gene: .; V gene: TRBV5-6; clone size: .; CDR3 DNA: TGTGCCAGCAGCTTGGTTGGGGGCAATGAGCAGTTCTTC; CDR3 protein: CASSLVGGNEQFF
CDR3 length: 15; J gene: TRBJ2-7; D gene: TRBD2; V gene: TRBV5-4; clone size: .; CDR3 DNA: TGTGCCAGCACCTCGACTAGCGGGCCTACCTACGAGCAGTACTTC; CDR3 protein: CASTSTSGPTYEQYF
CDR3 length: 17; J gene: TRBJ1-2; D gene: .; V gene: TRBV28; clone size: .; CDR3 DNA: TGTGCCAGCAGTTTATACGGGCAGGGGAGGGGGTCAGTAGGCTACACCTTC; CDR3 protein: CASSLYGQGRGSVGYTF
CDR3 length: 16; J gene: TRBJ2-7; D gene: TRBD2; V gene: TRBV29-1; clone size: .; CDR3 DNA: TGCAGCGTCGCCGGACTAGCGGGAGGGCTGATGTACGAGCAGTACTTC; CDR3 protein: CSVAGLAGGLMYEQYF
CDR3 length: 15; J gene: TRBJ1-6; D gene: .; V gene: TRBV5-1; clone size: .; CDR3 DNA: TGCGCCAGCAGCTGGGGCTGGGGAGGTGATTCACCCCTCCACTTT; CDR3 protein: CASSWGWGGDSPLHF
CDR3 length: 18; J gene: TRBJ2-3; D gene: TRBD2; V gene: TRBV9; clone size: .; CDR3 DNA: TGTGCCAGCAGCGTAGGACTAGCGGGAATGACCCTCCCAGATACGCAGTATTTT; CDR3 protein: CASSVGLAGMTLPDTQYF
CDR3 length: 14; J gene: TRBJ2-6; D gene: .; V gene: TRBV11-2; clone size: .; CDR3 DNA: TGTGCCAGCTTAACAGGGCCTGGGGCCAACGTCCTGACTTTC; CDR3 protein: CASLTGPGANVLTF
CDR3 length: 15; J gene: TRBJ1-1; D gene: .; V gene: TRBV4-1; clone size: .; CDR3 DNA: TGCGCCAGCAGCCAAGATAGGCAGAAGAACACTGAAGCTTTCTTT; CDR3 protein: CASSQDRQKNTEAFF
CDR3 length: 13; J gene: TRBJ1-1; D gene: .; V gene: TRBV18; clone size: .; CDR3 DNA: TGTGCCAGCTCACCCGAGACGAACACTGAAGCTTTCTTT; CDR3 protein: CASSPETNTEAFF
CDR3 length: 15; J gene: TRBJ1-5; D gene: .; V gene: TRBV28; clone size: .; CDR3 DNA: TGTGCCAGCAGGCGGACGGGAGTTAGCAATCAGCCCCAGCATTTT; CDR3 protein: CASRRTGVSNQPQHF
CDR3 length: 13; J gene: TRBJ2-7; D gene: TRBD1; V gene: TRBV19; clone size: .; CDR3 DNA: TGTGCCAGTGGGGACAGGGGGCGCGGGGAGCAGTACTTC; CDR3 protein: CASGDRGRGEQYF
CDR3 length: 17; J gene: TRBJ1-2; D gene: TRBD1; V gene: TRBV28; clone size: .; CDR3 DNA: TGTGCCAGCAGTTTAGGTTCCTCGGACAGGGCGAACTATGGCTACACCTTC; CDR3 protein: CASSLGSSDRANYGYTF
CDR3 length: 16; J gene: TRBJ2-5; D gene: TRBD2; V gene: TRBV27; clone size: .; CDR3 DNA: TGTGCCAGCAGCTCCCATAGCGGGGGGGCCGCGGAGACCCAGTACTTC; CDR3 protein: CASSSHSGGAAETQYF
CDR3 length: 13; J gene: TRBJ1-2; D gene: .; V gene: TRBV30; clone size: .; CDR3 DNA: TGTGCCTGGACCGCAGCTACTAACTATGGCTACACCTTC; CDR3 protein: CAWTAATNYGYTF
CDR3 length: 15; J gene: TRBJ2-1; D gene: TRBD1; V gene: TRBV5-1; clone size: few; CDR3 DNA: TGCGCCAGCAGCTTGACAGGGGGACTCTACAATGAGCAGTTCTTC; CDR3 protein: CASSLTGGLYNEQFF
CDR3 length: 14; J gene: TRBJ2-3; D gene: TRBD1; V gene: TRBV5-1; clone size: .; CDR3 DNA: TGCGCCAGCAGCCCGGACAGGGGGGCAGATACGCAGTATTTT; CDR3 protein: CASSPDRGADTQYF
CDR3 length: 13; J gene: TRBJ2-7; D gene: TRBD1; V gene: TRBV2; clone size: .; CDR3 DNA: TGTGCCAGCGGGACAGGGGGCTCCTACGAGCAGTACTTC; CDR3 protein: CASGTGGSYEQYF
CDR3 length: 14; J gene: TRBJ2-7; D gene: TRBD2; V gene: TRBV10-3; clone size: .; CDR3 DNA: TGTGCCATCAACACCGGGACTAGCTCCCTCGAGCAGTACTTC; CDR3 protein: CAINTGTSSLEQYF
CDR3 length: 14; J gene: TRBJ1-2; D gene: TRBD1; V gene: TRBV6-1; clone size: .; CDR3 DNA: TGTGCCAGCAGTGACTTCCAGGGGGCCTATGGCTACACCTTC; CDR3 protein: CASSDFQGAYGYTF
CDR3 length: 15; J gene: TRBJ1-5; D gene: .; V gene: TRBV5-4; clone size: few; CDR3 DNA: TGTGCCAGCAGCTCGAGCGGGACACTTAATCAGCCCCAGCATTTT; CDR3 protein: CASSSSGTLNQPQHF
CDR3 length: 14; J gene: TRBJ1-5; D gene: .; V gene: TRBV10-3; clone size: .; CDR3 DNA: TGTGCCATCAGTGAGGGGGCGCAGAATCAGCCCCAGCATTTT; CDR3 protein: CAISEGAQNQPQHF
CDR3 length: 12; J gene: TRBJ2-7; D gene: TRBD2; V gene: TRBV29-1; clone size: .; CDR3 DNA: TGCAGCGTGAGGCGGGGGGCGAACGAGCAGTACTTC; CDR3 protein: CSVRRGANEQYF
CDR3 length: 14; J gene: TRBJ1-3; D gene: .; V gene: TRBV18; clone size: few; CDR3 DNA: TGTGCCAGCTCACCTCAGGGAGGCGGAAACACCATATATTTT; CDR3 protein: CASSPQGGGNTIYF
CDR3 length: 14; J gene: TRBJ2-7; D gene: .; V gene: TRBV5-4; clone size: .; CDR3 DNA: TGTGCCAGCCGCCCCGGGGGCCTATCCTACGAGCAGTACTTC; CDR3 protein: CASRPGGLSYEQYF
CDR3 length: 14; J gene: TRBJ2-7; D gene: TRBD2; V gene: TRBV5-6; clone size: .; CDR3 DNA: TGTGCCAGCAGGCGCCTAGCGGTCTCCTACGAGCAGTACTTC; CDR3 protein: CASRRLAVSYEQYF
CDR3 length: 13; J gene: TRBJ1-2; D gene: TRBD1; V gene: TRBV27; clone size: few; CDR3 DNA: TGTGCCAGCAGTTCCTACAGGGGTACGGGCTACACCTTC; CDR3 protein: CASSSYRGTGYTF
CDR3 length: 13; J gene: TRBJ2-5; D gene: .; V gene: TRBV5-1; clone size: .; CDR3 DNA: TGCGCCAGCTCTGAGCCCCACCAAGAGACCCAGTACTTC; CDR3 protein: CASSEPHQETQYF
CDR3 length: 13; J gene: TRBJ1-2; D gene: TRBD1; V gene: TRBV9; clone size: .; CDR3 DNA: TGTGCCAGCAGCGCCGGGGACAGGGATGGCTACACCTTC; CDR3 protein: CASSAGDRDGYTF
CDR3 length: 14; J gene: TRBJ2-7; D gene: .; V gene: TRBV5-1; clone size: .; CDR3 DNA: TGCGCCACAGGGGGGGCCTGGTTTATCTACGAGCAGTACTTC; CDR3 protein: CATGGAWFIYEQYF
CDR3 length: 15; J gene: TRBJ2-3; D gene: .; V gene: TRBV2; clone size: .; CDR3 DNA: TGTGCCAGCAGGGGCGGGACAGATTCTTCGGATACGCAGTATTTT; CDR3 protein: CASRGGTDSSDTQYF